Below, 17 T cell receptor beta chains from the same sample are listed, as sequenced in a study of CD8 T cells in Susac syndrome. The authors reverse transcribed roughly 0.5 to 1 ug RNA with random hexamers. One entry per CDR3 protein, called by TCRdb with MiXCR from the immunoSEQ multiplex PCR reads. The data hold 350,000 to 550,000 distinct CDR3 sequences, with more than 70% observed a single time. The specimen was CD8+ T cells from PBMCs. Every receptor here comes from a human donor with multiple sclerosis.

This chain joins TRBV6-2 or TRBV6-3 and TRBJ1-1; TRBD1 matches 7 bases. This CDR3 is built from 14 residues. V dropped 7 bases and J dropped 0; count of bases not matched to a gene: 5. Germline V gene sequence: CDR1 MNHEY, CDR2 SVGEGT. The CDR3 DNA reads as TGTGCCAGCATATACAGGGGCCTGAACACTGAAGCTTTCTTT. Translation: CASIYRGLNTEAFF.

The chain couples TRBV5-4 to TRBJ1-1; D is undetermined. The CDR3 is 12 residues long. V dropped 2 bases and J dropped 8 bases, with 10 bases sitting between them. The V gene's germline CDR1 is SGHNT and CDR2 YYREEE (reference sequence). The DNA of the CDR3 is TGTGCCAGCAGCTTAGGGCTCGCCGAAGCTTTCTTT. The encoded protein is CASSLGLAEAFF.

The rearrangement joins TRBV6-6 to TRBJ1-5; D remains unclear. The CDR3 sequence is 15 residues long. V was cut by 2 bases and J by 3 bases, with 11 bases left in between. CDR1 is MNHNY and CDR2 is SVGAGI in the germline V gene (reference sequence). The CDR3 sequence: CASSYDGQVNQPQHF. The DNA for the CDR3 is TGTGCCAGCAGTTACGATGGGCAGGTCAATCAGCCCCAGCATTTT.

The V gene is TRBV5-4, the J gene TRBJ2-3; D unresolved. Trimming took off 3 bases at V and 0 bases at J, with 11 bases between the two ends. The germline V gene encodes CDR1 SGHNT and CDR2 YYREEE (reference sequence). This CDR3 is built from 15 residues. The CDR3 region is CASSSSSPSTDTQYF. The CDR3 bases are TGTGCCAGCAGCTCCTCATCGCCGAGCACAGATACGCAGTATTTT.

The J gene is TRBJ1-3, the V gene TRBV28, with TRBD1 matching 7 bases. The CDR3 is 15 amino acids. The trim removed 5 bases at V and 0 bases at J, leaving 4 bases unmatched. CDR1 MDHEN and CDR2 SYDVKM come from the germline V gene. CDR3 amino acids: CASSPGGGSGNTIYF. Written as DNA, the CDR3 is TGTGCCAGCAGTCCAGGGGGGGGCTCTGGAAACACCATATATTTT.

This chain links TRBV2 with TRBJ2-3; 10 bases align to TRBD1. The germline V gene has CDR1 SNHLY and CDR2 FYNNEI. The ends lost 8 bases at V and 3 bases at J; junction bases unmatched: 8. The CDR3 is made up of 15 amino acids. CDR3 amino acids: CASARDRGWTDTQYF. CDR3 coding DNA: TGTGCCAGCGCCCGGGACAGGGGATGGACAGATACGCAGTATTTT.

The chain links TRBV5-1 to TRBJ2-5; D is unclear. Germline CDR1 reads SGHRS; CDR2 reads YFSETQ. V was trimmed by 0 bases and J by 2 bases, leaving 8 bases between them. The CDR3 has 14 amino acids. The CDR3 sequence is CASSLGAEQETQYF. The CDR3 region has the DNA TGCGCCAGCAGCTTGGGGGCGGAGCAAGAGACCCAGTACTTC. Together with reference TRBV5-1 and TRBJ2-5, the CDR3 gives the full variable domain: KAGVTQTPRYLIKTRGQQVTLSCSPISGHRSVSWYQQTPGQGLQFLFEYFSETQRNKGNFPGRFSGRQFSNSRSEMNVSTLELGDSALYLCASSLGAEQETQYFGPGTRLLVL.

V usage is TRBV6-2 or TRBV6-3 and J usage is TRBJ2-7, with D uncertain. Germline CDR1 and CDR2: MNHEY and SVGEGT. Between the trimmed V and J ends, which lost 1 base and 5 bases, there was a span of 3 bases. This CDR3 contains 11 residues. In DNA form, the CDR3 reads TGTGCCAGCAGTTACTTCCACGAGCAGTACTTC. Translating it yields CASSYFHEQYF.

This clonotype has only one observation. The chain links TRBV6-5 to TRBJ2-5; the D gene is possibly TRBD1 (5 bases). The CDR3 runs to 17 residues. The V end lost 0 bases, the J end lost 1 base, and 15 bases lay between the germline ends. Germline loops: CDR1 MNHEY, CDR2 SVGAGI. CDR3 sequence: CASSYSIGSGPQETQYF. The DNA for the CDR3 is TGTGCCAGCAGTTACTCGATTGGATCAGGGCCCCAAGAGACCCAGTACTTC.

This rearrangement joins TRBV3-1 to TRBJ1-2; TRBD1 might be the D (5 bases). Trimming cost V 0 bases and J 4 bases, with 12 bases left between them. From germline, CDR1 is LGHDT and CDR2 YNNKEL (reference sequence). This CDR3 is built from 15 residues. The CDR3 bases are TGTGCCAGCAGCCAAGAGGGGCGGGGCCTCTATGGCTACACCTTC. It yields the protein CASSQEGRGLYGYTF.

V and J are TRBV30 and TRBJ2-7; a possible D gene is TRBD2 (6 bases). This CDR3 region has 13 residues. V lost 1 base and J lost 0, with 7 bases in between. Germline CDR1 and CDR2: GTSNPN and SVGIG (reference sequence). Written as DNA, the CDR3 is TGTGCCTGGAGTGGGGGGGACTCCTACGAGCAGTACTTC. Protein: CAWSGGDSYEQYF.

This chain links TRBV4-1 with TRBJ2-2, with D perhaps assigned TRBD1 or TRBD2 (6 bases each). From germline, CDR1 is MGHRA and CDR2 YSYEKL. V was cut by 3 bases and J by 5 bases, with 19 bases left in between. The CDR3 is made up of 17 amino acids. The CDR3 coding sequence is TGCGCCAGCAGCCATTCTCACAGGGCGGCGGGAACCGGGGAGCTGTTTTTT. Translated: CASSHSHRAAGTGELFF.

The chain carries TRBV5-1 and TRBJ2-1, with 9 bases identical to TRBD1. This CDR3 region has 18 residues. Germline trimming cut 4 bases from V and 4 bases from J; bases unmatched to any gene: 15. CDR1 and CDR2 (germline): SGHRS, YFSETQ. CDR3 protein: CASSAFPGQGELYNEQFF. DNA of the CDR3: TGCGCCAGCAGCGCCTTTCCGGGACAGGGTGAGCTTTACAATGAGCAGTTCTTC.

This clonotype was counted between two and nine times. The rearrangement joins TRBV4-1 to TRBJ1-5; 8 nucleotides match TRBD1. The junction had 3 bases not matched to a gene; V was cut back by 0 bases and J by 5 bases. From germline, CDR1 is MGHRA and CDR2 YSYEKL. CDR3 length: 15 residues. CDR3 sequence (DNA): TGCGCCAGCAGCCAAGAAGCCAGGGGGCATCAGCCCCAGCATTTT. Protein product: CASSQEARGHQPQHF.

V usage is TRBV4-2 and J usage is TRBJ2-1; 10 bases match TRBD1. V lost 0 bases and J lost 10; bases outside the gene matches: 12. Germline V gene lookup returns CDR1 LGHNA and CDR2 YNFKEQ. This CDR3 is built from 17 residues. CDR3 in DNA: TGTGCCAGCAGCCAAGATTCGGACAGGGGGTCTTCAGAAGAGCAGTTCTTC. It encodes CASSQDSDRGSSEEQFF.

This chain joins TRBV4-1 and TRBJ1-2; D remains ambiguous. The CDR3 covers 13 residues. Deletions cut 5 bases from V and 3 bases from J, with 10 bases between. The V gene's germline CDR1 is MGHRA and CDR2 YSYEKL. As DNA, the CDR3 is TGCGCCAGCAGCTTCACAGTGGACTATGGCTACACCTTC. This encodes CASSFTVDYGYTF.

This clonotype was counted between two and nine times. Here the CDR3 reads CASSLGGGGQPQHF. CDR3 in DNA: TGTGCCAGCAGTTTAGGGGGTGGAGGTCAGCCCCAGCATTTT. The chain has TRBV27 and TRBJ1-5, with D tentatively TRBD1 (5 bases). Germline values: CDR1 MNHEY, CDR2 SMNVEV (reference sequence). Trimming pared 2 bases from V and 6 bases from J, leaving 11 bases between. CDR3 length: 14 amino acids.